Sequencing of this T cell receptor (beta chain) was carried out in a study of blood T cell repertoires in COVID-19. The overall study: From the United States, Italy and Spain came samples of acute and convalescent COVID-19. T cells, B-cell-depleted T cells, or PBMCs supplied cDNA or gDNA.

In the study's own analysis: Counts of nucleated cells, estimated from reference gene primer amplification, were obtained. Data came from immunoSEQ multiplex PCR; TCRdb stores just in-frame clones and leaves some out. D and trimming were read from the DNA, whereas the V and J calls and clone size are those reported in that table. The sample lists 200,000 or so clones; around four fifths were seen once. Trimming at V came to 1 base and at J to 11 bases, leaving 6 bases not matched to a gene. Germline V gene lookup returns CDR1 SGHKS and CDR2 YYEKEE (reference sequence). This CDR3 has 12 residues. The chain couples TRBV5-5 to TRBJ2-7; 7 nucleotides agree with TRBD1. The clonotype was recovered from a human donor with acute or convalescent COVID-19. The donor label of this sample is uncertain. The sample was peripheral blood. Here the CDR3 DNA reads TGTGCCAGCAGCTTGCGTGGACAGGTAGAGTACTTC. This gives the protein CASSLRGQVEYF.